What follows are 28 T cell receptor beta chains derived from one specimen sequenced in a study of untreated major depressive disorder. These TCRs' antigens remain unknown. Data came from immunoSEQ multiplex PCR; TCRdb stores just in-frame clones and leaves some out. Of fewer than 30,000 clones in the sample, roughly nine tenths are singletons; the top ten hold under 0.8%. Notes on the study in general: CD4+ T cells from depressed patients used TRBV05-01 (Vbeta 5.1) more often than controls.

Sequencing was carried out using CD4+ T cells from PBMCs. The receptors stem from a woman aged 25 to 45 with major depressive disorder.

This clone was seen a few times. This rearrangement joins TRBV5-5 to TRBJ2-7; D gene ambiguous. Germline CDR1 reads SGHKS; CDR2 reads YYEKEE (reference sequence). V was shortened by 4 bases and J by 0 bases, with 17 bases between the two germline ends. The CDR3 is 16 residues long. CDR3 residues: CASSRNKSVSSYEQYF. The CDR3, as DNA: TGTGCCAGCAGCAGAAACAAGTCGGTGAGCTCCTACGAGCAGTACTTC.

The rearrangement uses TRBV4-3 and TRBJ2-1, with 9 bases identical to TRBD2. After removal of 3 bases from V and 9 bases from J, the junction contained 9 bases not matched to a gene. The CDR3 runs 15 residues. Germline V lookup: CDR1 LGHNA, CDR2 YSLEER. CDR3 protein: CASSHQERGAGEQFF. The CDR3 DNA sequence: TGCGCCAGCAGCCATCAGGAGCGGGGGGCGGGTGAGCAGTTCTTC.

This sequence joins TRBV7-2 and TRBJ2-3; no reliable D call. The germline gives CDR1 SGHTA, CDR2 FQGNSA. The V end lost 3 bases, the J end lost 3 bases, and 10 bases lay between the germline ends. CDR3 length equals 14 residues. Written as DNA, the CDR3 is TGTGCCAGCAGCTTCGGACCCTCGACAGATACGCAGTATTTT. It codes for CASSFGPSTDTQYF.

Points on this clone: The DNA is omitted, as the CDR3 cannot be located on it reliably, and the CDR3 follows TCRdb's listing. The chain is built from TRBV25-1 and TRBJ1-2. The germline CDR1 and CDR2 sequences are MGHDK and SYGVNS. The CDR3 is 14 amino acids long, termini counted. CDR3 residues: CASSTSDPKGGYTF.

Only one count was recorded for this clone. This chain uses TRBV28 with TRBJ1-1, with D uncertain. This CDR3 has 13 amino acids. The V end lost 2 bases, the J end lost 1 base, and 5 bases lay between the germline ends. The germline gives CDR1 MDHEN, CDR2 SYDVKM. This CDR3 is CASSLPPNTEAFF. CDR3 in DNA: TGTGCCAGCAGTTTACCCCCGAACACTGAAGCTTTCTTT.

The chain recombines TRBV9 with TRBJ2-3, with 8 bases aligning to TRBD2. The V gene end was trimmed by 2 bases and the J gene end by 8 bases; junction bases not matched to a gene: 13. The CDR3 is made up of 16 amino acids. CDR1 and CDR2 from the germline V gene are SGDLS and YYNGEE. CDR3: CASSVTSDPVTGTQYF. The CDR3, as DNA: TGTGCCAGCAGCGTGACTAGCGACCCTGTCACGGGTACGCAGTATTTT.

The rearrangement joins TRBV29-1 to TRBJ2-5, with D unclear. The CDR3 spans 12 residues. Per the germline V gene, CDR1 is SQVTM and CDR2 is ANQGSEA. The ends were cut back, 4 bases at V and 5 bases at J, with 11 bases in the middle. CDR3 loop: CSVVSLGETQYF. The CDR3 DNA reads TGCAGCGTTGTCTCCCTCGGGGAGACCCAGTACTTC.

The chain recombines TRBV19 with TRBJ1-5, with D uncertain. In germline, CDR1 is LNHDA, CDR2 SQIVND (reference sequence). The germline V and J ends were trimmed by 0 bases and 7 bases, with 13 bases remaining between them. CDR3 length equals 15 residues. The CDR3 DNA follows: TGTGCCAGTAGTATAGATCCTTTTTTAGGGCAGCCCCAGCATTTT. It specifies CASSIDPFLGQPQHF.

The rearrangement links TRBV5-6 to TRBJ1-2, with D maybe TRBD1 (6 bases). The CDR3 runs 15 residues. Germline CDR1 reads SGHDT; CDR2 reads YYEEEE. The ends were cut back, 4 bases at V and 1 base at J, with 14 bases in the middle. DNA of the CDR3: TGTGCCAGCAGCCGTGGACAGATTAATAACTATGGCTACACCTTC. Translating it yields CASSRGQINNYGYTF.

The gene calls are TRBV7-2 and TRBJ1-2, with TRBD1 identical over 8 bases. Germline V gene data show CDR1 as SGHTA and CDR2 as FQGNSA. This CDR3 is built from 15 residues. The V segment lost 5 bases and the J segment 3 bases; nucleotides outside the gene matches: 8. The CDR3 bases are TGTGCCAGCAGCCAGCCGGACAGGGCCTACTATGGCTACACCTTC. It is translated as CASSQPDRAYYGYTF.

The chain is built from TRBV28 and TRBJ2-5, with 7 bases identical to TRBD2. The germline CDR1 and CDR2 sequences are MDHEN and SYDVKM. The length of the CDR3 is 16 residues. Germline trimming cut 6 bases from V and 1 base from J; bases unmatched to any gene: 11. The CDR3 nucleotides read TGTGCCAGCAGCTCCAGACTAGCTTCCTTCCAAGAGACCCAGTACTTC. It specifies CASSSRLASFQETQYF.

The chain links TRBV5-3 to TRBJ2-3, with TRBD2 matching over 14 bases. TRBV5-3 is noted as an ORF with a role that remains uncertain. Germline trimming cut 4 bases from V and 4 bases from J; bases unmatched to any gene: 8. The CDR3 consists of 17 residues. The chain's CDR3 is CARSTRTSGRCADTQYF. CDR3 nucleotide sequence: TGTGCCAGAAGCACGCGGACTAGCGGGAGGTGTGCAGATACGCAGTATTTT.

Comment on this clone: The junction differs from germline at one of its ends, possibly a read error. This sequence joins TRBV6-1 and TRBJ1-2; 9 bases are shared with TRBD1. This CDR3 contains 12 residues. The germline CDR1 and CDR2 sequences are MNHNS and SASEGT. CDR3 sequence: CASSEALGQGYF. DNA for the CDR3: TGTGCCAGCAGTGAAGCGCTGGGACAGGGCTACTTC.

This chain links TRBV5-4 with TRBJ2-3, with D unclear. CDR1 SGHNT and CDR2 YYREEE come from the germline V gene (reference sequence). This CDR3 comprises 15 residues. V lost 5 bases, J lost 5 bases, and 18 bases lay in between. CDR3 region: CASRPRNSVGDTQYF. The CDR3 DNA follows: TGTGCCAGCAGACCTCGAAACTCCGTGGGAGATACGCAGTATTTT.

CDR3 nucleotide sequence: TGCAGCGTCTGGAGGGGAGCCCAGTTCTTC. Translated: CSVWRGAQFF. The genes are TRBV29-1 and TRBJ2-1; TRBD2 is a possible D gene (6 bases). The V gene lost 6 bases and the J gene lost 13 bases, with 13 bases spanning the gap. Germline V CDR1 and CDR2: SQVTM, ANQGSEA. This CDR3 region has 10 residues.

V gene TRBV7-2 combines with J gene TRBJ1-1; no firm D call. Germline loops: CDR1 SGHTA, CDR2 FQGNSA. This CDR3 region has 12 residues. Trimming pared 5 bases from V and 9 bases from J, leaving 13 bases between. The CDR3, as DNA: TGTGCCAGCAGCGAGTATGGCAGTCAAGCTTTCTTT. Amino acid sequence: CASSEYGSQAFF. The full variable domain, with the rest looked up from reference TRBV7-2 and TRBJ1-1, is GAGVSQSPSNKVTEKGKDVELRCDPISGHTALYWYRQSLGQGLEFLIYFQGNSAPDKSGLPSDRFSAERTGGSVSTLTIQRTQQEDSAVYLCASSEYGSQAFFGQGTRLTVV.

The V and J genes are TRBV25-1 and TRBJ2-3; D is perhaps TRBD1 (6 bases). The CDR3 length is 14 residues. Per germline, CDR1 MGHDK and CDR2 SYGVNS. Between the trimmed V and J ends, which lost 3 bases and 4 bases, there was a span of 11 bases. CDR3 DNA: TGTGCCAGCAGTGAGCACAGGGTGGCAGATACGCAGTATTTT. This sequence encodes CASSEHRVADTQYF.

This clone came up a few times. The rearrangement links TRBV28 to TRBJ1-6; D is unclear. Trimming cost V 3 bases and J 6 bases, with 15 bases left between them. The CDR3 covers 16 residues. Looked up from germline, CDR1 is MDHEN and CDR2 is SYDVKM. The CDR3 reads CASSLISAGRNSPLHF. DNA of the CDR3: TGTGCCAGCAGTTTGATCTCAGCAGGCCGTAATTCACCCCTCCACTTT. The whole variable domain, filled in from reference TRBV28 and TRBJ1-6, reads DVKVTQSSRYLVKRTGEKVFLECVQDMDHENMFWYRQDPGLGLRLIYFSYDVKMKEKGDIPEGYSVSREKKERFSLILESASTNQTSMYLCASSLISAGRNSPLHFGNGTRLTVT.

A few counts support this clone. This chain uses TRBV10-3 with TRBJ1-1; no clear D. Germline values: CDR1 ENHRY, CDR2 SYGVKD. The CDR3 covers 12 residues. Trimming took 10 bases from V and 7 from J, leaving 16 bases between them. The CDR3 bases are TGTGCCACACGAAAAGAAAATAGTGAAGCTTTCTTT. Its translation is CATRKENSEAFF.

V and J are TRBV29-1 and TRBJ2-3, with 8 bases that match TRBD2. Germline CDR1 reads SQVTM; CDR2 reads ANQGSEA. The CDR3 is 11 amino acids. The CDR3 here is CAPLAGDTQYF. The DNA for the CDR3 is TGCGCTCCCCTAGCGGGAGATACGCAGTATTTT.

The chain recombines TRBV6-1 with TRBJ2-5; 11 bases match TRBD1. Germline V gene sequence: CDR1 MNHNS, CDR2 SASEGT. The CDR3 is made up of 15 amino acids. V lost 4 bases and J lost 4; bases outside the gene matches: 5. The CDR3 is CASSVRTGGGETQYF. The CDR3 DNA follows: TGTGCCAGCAGTGTCCGGACAGGGGGCGGAGAGACCCAGTACTTC.

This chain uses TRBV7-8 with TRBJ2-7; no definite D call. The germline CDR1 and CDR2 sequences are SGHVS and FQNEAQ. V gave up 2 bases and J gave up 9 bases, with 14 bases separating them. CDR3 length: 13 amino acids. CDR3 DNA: TGTGCCAGCAGCTTAAGTCAGAGAGGTGGGCAGTACTTC. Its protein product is CASSLSQRGGQYF.

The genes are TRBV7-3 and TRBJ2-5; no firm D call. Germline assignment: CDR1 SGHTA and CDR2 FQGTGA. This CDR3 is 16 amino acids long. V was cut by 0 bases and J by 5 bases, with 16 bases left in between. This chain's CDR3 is CASSLTWTARVETQYF. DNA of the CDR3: TGTGCCAGCAGCTTAACGTGGACGGCTCGGGTGGAGACCCAGTACTTC.

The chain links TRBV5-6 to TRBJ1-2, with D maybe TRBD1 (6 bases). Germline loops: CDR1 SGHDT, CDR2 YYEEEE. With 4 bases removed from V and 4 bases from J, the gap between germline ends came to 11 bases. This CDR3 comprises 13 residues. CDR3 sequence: CASSPDSAYGYTF. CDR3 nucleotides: TGTGCCAGCAGCCCGGACAGCGCCTATGGCTACACCTTC. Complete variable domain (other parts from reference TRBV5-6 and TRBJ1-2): DAGVTQSPTHLIKTRGQQVTLRCSPKSGHDTVSWYQQALGQGPQFIFQYYEEEERQRGNFPDRFSGHQFPNYSSELNVNALLLGDSALYLCASSPDSAYGYTFGSGTRLTVV.

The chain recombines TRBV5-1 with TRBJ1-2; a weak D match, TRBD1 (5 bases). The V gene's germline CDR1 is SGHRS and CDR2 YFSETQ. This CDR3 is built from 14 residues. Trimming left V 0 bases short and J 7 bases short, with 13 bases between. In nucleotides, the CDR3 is TGCGCCAGCAGCTTGGGGTCTCAGGGAATTGGCTACACCTTC. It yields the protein CASSLGSQGIGYTF.

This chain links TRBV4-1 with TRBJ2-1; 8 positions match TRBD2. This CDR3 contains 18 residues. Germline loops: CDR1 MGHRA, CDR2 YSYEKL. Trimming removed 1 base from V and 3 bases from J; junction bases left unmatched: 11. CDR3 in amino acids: CASSQGLRREALYNEQFF. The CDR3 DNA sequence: TGCGCCAGCAGCCAAGGGTTGCGGCGGGAGGCCCTCTACAATGAGCAGTTCTTC.

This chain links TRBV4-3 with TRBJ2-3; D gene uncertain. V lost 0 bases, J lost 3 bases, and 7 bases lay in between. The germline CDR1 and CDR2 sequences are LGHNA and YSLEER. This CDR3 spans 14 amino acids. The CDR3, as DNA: TGCGCCAGCAGCCAAGATACAAGGACAGATACGCAGTATTTT. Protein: CASSQDTRTDTQYF.

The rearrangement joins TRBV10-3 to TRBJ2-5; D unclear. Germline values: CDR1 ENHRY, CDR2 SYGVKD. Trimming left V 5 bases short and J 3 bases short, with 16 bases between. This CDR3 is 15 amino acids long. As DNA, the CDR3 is TGTGCCATCAGTTCGGGCAGACAAAGGGAAGAGACCCAGTACTTC. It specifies CAISSGRQREETQYF.